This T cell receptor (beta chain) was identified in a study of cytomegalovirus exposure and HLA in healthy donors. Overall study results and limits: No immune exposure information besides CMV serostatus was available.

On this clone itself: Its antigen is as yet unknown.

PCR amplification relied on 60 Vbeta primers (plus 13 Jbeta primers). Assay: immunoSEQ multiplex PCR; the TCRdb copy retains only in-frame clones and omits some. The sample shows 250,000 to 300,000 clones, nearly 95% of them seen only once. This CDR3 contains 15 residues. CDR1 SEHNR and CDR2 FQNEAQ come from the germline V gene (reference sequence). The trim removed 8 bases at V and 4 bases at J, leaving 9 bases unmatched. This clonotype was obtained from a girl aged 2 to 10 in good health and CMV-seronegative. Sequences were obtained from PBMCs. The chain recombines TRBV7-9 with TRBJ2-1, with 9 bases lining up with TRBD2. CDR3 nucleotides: TGTGCCAGCGCAACCACTAGCGGGTCATACAATGAGCAGTTCTTC. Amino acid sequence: CASATTSGSYNEQFF.